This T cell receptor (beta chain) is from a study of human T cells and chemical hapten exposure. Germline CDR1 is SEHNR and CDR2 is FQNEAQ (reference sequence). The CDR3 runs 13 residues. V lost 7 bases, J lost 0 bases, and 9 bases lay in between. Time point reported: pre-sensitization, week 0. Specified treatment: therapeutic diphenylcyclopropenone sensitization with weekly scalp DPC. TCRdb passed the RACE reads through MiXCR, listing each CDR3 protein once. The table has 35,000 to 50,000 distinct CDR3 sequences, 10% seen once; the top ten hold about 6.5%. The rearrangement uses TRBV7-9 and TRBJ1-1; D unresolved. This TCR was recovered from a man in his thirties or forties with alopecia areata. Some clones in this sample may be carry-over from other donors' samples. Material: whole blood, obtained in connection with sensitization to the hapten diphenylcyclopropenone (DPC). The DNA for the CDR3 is TGTGCCAGCACCGAGACCTTGAACACTGAAGCTTTCTTT. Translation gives CASTETLNTEAFF.